These 17 T cell receptor beta chains were sequenced from one sample in a study of control samples from healthy donors and cancer patients. Assay used: immunoSEQ multiplex PCR; TCRdb lists only in-frame clones, some missing. The profile shows about 85,000 clones, 90% of them singletons. Sequencing was done on a sample of blood. These receptors all stem from a woman under 30 in good health.

The J gene is TRBJ1-1, the V gene TRBV6-5, with D perhaps matching TRBD1 (6 bases). The CDR3 spans 13 residues. Germline V gene sequence: CDR1 MNHEY, CDR2 SVGAGI. V shed 6 bases and J shed 8 bases, with 16 bases lying between them. The DNA for the CDR3 is TGTGCCAGCAGGGACAGTTTTACACGAGAAGCTTTCTTT. Translating gives CASRDSFTREAFF.

In DNA, the CDR3 is TGTGCCAGCACCGCAGGGGACGGGATGAACACTGAAGCTTTCTTT. Amino acids: CASTAGDGMNTEAFF. The V gene is TRBV19, the J gene TRBJ1-1; perhaps TRBD1 as D (6 bases). Germline V lookup: CDR1 LNHDA, CDR2 SQIVND (reference sequence). The CDR3 loop spans 15 amino acids. Trimming removed 9 bases at V and 0 bases at J, with 17 bases between. Full variable domain (outside the CDR3, taken from reference TRBV19 and TRBJ1-1): DGGITQSPKYLFRKEGQNVTLSCEQNLNHDAMYWYRQDPGQGLRLIYYSQIVNDFQKGDIAEGYSVSREKKESFPLTVTSAQKNPTAFYLCASTAGDGMNTEAFFGQGTRLTVV.

The rearrangement joins TRBV6-1 to TRBJ1-5; D call uncertain. Trimming pared 0 bases from V and 0 bases from J, leaving 9 bases between. The CDR3 is made up of 16 amino acids. The germline CDR1 and CDR2 sequences are MNHNS and SASEGT. CDR3 sequence (DNA): TGTGCCAGCAGTGAAGCGCTCGTGGATAGCAATCAGCCCCAGCATTTT. Residues: CASSEALVDSNQPQHF.

The rearrangement joins TRBV6-2 or TRBV6-3 to TRBJ1-5; maybe TRBD1 (5 bases). Germline CDR1 is MNHEY and CDR2 is SVGEGT. This CDR3 is built from 14 residues. Trimming cost V 1 base and J 3 bases, with 7 bases left between them. The CDR3 is CASSYWGTNQPQHF. CDR3 DNA: TGTGCCAGCAGTTACTGGGGGACCAATCAGCCCCAGCATTTT.

This clone was detected only once. This chain links TRBV12-3 or TRBV12-4 with TRBJ2-6; D remains unclear. Deletions cut 5 bases from V and 3 bases from J, with 5 bases between. The CDR3 spans 13 residues. The CDR3 DNA reads TGTGCCAGCAGTCCTGTTGGGGCCAACGTCCTGACTTTC. Protein: CASSPVGANVLTF.

This rearrangement joins TRBV18 to TRBJ2-7, with TRBD1 identical over 12 bases. The V gene end was trimmed by 2 bases and the J gene end by 5 bases; junction bases not matched to a gene: 4. This CDR3 comprises 15 residues. Germline V lookup: CDR1 KGHSH, CDR2 LQKENI. The CDR3 coding sequence is TGTGCCAGCTCACCAGCGGGGACAGGGGGCAACGAGCAGTACTTC. Amino acids: CASSPAGTGGNEQYF. The full variable domain, with the rest looked up from reference TRBV18 and TRBJ2-7, is NAGVMQNPRHLVRRRGQEARLRCSPMKGHSHVYWYRQLPEEGLKFMVYLQKENIIDESGMPKERFSAEFPKEGPSILRIQQVVRGDSAAYFCASSPAGTGGNEQYFGPGTRLTVT.

The chain couples TRBV4-2 to TRBJ2-6; D is possibly TRBD2 (5 bases). Per the germline V gene, CDR1 is LGHNA and CDR2 is YNFKEQ. V was clipped by 4 bases and J by 0 bases, with 13 bases between them. The CDR3 length is 17 residues. The CDR3 region has the DNA TGTGCCAGCAGCCTGCGGGCATTCGACTCTGGGGCCAACGTCCTGACTTTC. Amino acids: CASSLRAFDSGANVLTF.

This chain links TRBV7-9 with TRBJ1-2; D not certain. The CDR3 sequence is 15 residues long. Germline-derived CDR1 and CDR2 are SEHNR and FQNEAQ (reference sequence). V shed 1 base and J shed 7 bases, with 16 bases lying between them. The CDR3 reads CASSLGTLSGSGYTF. CDR3 nucleotides: TGTGCCAGCAGCTTAGGAACTCTTTCCGGGTCTGGCTACACCTTC.

J is TRBJ2-5 and V is TRBV12-3 or TRBV12-4; tentatively, D is TRBD2 (6 bases). The CDR3 is 12 residues long. The ends were cut back, 5 bases at V and 5 bases at J, with 9 bases in the middle. The DNA of the CDR3 is TGTGCCAGCAGTATGAGCGGGGAGACCCAGTACTTC. This encodes CASSMSGETQYF.

V is TRBV18 and J is TRBJ2-1; no definite D call. The CDR3 is made up of 16 amino acids. Germline CDR1 is KGHSH and CDR2 is LQKENI. V dropped 5 bases and J dropped 4 bases, with 18 bases sitting between them. CDR3 loop: CASSRSGTFVYNEQFF. For the CDR3, the DNA is TGTGCCAGCTCAAGGTCAGGCACCTTCGTATACAATGAGCAGTTCTTC.

J is TRBJ2-2 and V is TRBV10-1; D is ambiguous. Germline V gives CDR1 WNHNN, CDR2 SYGVQD (reference sequence). V shed 8 bases and J shed 1 base, with 14 bases lying between them. The CDR3 length is 15 residues. CDR3 nucleotides: TGCGCCAGCGCCCAAGACCTAAGGAACACCGGGGAGCTGTTTTTT. It is translated as CASAQDLRNTGELFF.

CDR3 DNA sequence: TGTGCCAGCAGTGAGCGGCGGGATTATAGCAATCAGCCCCAGCATTTT. Residues: CASSERRDYSNQPQHF. The rearrangement joins TRBV6-1 to TRBJ1-5, with D unresolved. Germline V gene data show CDR1 as MNHNS and CDR2 as SASEGT. The length of the CDR3 is 16 residues. V dropped 3 bases and J dropped 0 bases, with 12 bases sitting between them.

The chain employs TRBV5-5 and TRBJ2-3; D might be TRBD2 (5 bases). Trimming pared 0 bases from V and 5 bases from J, leaving 10 bases between. The CDR3 covers 14 residues. The V gene's germline CDR1 is SGHKS and CDR2 YYEKEE (reference sequence). The CDR3 DNA sequence: TGTGCCAGCAGCTTGGCGACTACCGGAGATACGCAGTATTTT. Its protein is CASSLATTGDTQYF.

The chain is built from TRBV27 and TRBJ1-1; D is unresolved. The length of the CDR3 is 12 residues. Trimming took 6 bases from V and 8 from J, leaving 13 bases between them. Germline values: CDR1 MNHEY, CDR2 SMNVEV (reference sequence). The CDR3 here is CASSLPLGEAFF. CDR3 nucleotide sequence: TGTGCCAGCAGCCTCCCGCTTGGGGAAGCTTTCTTT.

This clone has just a few counts. This chain joins TRBV5-4 and TRBJ2-3; D remains ambiguous. Looked up from germline, CDR1 is SGHNT and CDR2 is YYREEE (reference sequence). The V end lost 0 bases, the J end lost 6 bases, and 11 bases lay between the germline ends. This CDR3 comprises 14 residues. The CDR3 reads CASSLAPAGDTQYF. In DNA form, the CDR3 reads TGTGCCAGCAGCTTGGCCCCAGCCGGGGATACGCAGTATTTT. Supplemented by reference TRBV5-4 and TRBJ2-3, the full variable domain reads ETGVTQSPTHLIKTRGQQVTLRCSSQSGHNTVSWYQQALGQGPQFIFQYYREEENGRGNFPPRFSGLQFPNYSSELNVNALELDDSALYLCASSLAPAGDTQYFGPGTRLTVL.

The chain recombines TRBV5-1 with TRBJ1-3; D gene ambiguous. Germline lookup yields CDR1 SGHRS and CDR2 YFSETQ. The CDR3 is 15 amino acids. Trimming shortened V by 2 bases and J by 0 bases, and 9 bases separated the two germline ends. The CDR3 nucleotides read TGCGCCAGCAGCTTATCGACCGTCTCTGGAAACACCATATATTTT. It codes for CASSLSTVSGNTIYF.

The gene calls are TRBV3-1 (or the pseudogene TRBV3-2) and TRBJ1-3; D unclear. The CDR3 runs 14 residues. CDR1 LGHDT and CDR2 YNNKEL come from the germline V gene (reference sequence). The V gene lost 4 bases and the J gene lost 1 base, with 8 bases spanning the gap. The CDR3 is CASSLLSSGNTIYF. The CDR3 region has the DNA TGTGCCAGCAGCCTCCTGAGTTCTGGAAACACCATATATTTT.